These T cell receptor beta chains were read from a single sample in a study of blood T cell repertoires in COVID-19. The repertoire was sequenced with immunoSEQ multiplex PCR; TCRdb's copy has only in-frame clones and lacks some. The sample shows 200,000 to 250,000 clones, around 90% of them seen only once. The material sequenced was PBMCs or T cells enriched from blood (not recorded which). These receptors were collected from a man in his thirties or forties who had recovered from COVID-19. Both conserved end residues are part of each CDR3. Each record gives: V gene, clone size, J gene, CDR3 length, D gene, CDR3 DNA, CDR3 protein. The D gene is left open where the match is weak. Only some rows state a clone size, as once, few, many or a class for expanded clones.

v_gene: TRBV24-1
abundance: -
j_gene: TRBJ2-2
len: 19
d_gene: TRBD2
CDR3nt: TGTGCCACCAGTGAGCCTCAAGGGACTAGCGGCTCGAACACCGGGGAGCTGTTTTTT
CDR3aa: CATSEPQGTSGSNTGELFF

v_gene: TRBV7-9
abundance: -
j_gene: TRBJ2-7
len: 15
d_gene: -
CDR3nt: TGTGCCAGCAGCTTAGTACCGACAGGCTCCTACGAGCAGTACTTC
CDR3aa: CASSLVPTGSYEQYF

v_gene: TRBV28
abundance: -
j_gene: TRBJ1-2
len: 13
d_gene: -
CDR3nt: TGTGCCAGTCTCGGGGTCCTCGGCTATGGCTACACCTTC
CDR3aa: CASLGVLGYGYTF

v_gene: TRBV7-9
abundance: -
j_gene: TRBJ1-1
len: 13
d_gene: -
CDR3nt: TGTGCCAGCAGAGCCGTACCGAACACTGAAGCTTTCTTT
CDR3aa: CASRAVPNTEAFF

v_gene: TRBV7-2
abundance: -
j_gene: TRBJ1-1
len: 14
d_gene: -
CDR3nt: TGTGCCAGCAGCCTCCGGTCGCTGAACACTGAAGCTTTCTTT
CDR3aa: CASSLRSLNTEAFF

v_gene: TRBV7-2
abundance: -
j_gene: TRBJ2-5
len: 15
d_gene: -
CDR3nt: TGTGCCAGCAGCTTATATTCGCAGGGCGGAGAGACCCAGTACTTC
CDR3aa: CASSLYSQGGETQYF

v_gene: TRBV11-2
abundance: -
j_gene: TRBJ1-1
len: 15
d_gene: -
CDR3nt: TGTGCCAGCAGCGAGCGGGGGGCCCCGAACACTGAAGCTTTCTTT
CDR3aa: CASSERGAPNTEAFF

v_gene: TRBV11-2
abundance: once
j_gene: TRBJ1-2
len: 13
d_gene: -
CDR3nt: TGTGCCAGCAGCTTAGGGGGGCGGAATGGCTACACCTTC
CDR3aa: CASSLGGRNGYTF

v_gene: TRBV5-4
abundance: once
j_gene: TRBJ1-4
len: 17
d_gene: -
CDR3nt: TGTGCCAGCAGCCAGGGGTTAACCGGGACGGCGAATGAAAAACTGTTTTTT
CDR3aa: CASSQGLTGTANEKLFF

v_gene: TRBV3-1/TRBV3-2
abundance: -
j_gene: TRBJ1-2
len: 15
d_gene: -
CDR3nt: TGTGCCAGCAGCCAAGAAATTGCGGGGGCGGGTGGCTACACCTTC
CDR3aa: CASSQEIAGAGGYTF

v_gene: TRBV13
abundance: -
j_gene: TRBJ2-4
len: 14
d_gene: TRBD2
CDR3nt: TGTGCCAGCAGCCCCCGTGGGGGGGAAAACATTCAGTACTTC
CDR3aa: CASSPRGGENIQYF

v_gene: TRBV24-1
abundance: -
j_gene: TRBJ1-2
len: 12
d_gene: -
CDR3nt: TGTGCCACCTCAGGGACTAACTATGGCTACACCTTC
CDR3aa: CATSGTNYGYTF

v_gene: TRBV14
abundance: once
j_gene: TRBJ2-7
len: 16
d_gene: TRBD2
CDR3nt: TGTGCCAGCAGCCAATTGTCGGGGAGCGGGGCCTACGAGCAGTACTTC
CDR3aa: CASSQLSGSGAYEQYF

v_gene: TRBV11-3
abundance: -
j_gene: TRBJ1-1
len: 13
d_gene: TRBD1
CDR3nt: TGTGCCAGCAGCTGGACAGGGGGCACTGAAGCTTTCTTT
CDR3aa: CASSWTGGTEAFF

v_gene: TRBV7-8
abundance: -
j_gene: TRBJ1-2
len: 13
d_gene: -
CDR3nt: TGTGCCAGCAGCTTAGGTCAGGTCCCCGGCTACACCTTC
CDR3aa: CASSLGQVPGYTF

v_gene: TRBV12-3/TRBV12-4
abundance: many
j_gene: TRBJ1-2
len: 12
d_gene: -
CDR3nt: TGTGCCAGCAGTTTTCAGGGGTATGGCTACACCTTC
CDR3aa: CASSFQGYGYTF

v_gene: TRBV5-6
abundance: -
j_gene: TRBJ2-7
len: 16
d_gene: TRBD2
CDR3nt: TGTGCCAGCAGCCACATGTCTAGCGGGAGAGGCTACGAGCAGTACTTC
CDR3aa: CASSHMSSGRGYEQYF

v_gene: TRBV7-9
abundance: -
j_gene: TRBJ2-3
len: 13
d_gene: -
CDR3nt: TGTGCCAGCAGCTCAAAATTCACAGATACGCAGTATTTT
CDR3aa: CASSSKFTDTQYF

v_gene: TRBV5-1
abundance: -
j_gene: TRBJ2-5
len: 13
d_gene: TRBD2
CDR3nt: TGCGCCAGCAGCCTAAGGGGAGGGGAGACCCAGTACTTC
CDR3aa: CASSLRGGETQYF

v_gene: TRBV28
abundance: -
j_gene: TRBJ2-7
len: 15
d_gene: TRBD1
CDR3nt: TGTGCCAGCAGTACCCCCGGACAGGGGGCTGGCGAGCAGTACTTC
CDR3aa: CASSTPGQGAGEQYF

v_gene: TRBV3-1/TRBV3-2
abundance: -
j_gene: TRBJ1-6
len: 17
d_gene: TRBD1
CDR3nt: TGTGCCAGCAGCCGGCAAAAGGGACAGGGGGATAATTCACCCCTCCACTTT
CDR3aa: CASSRQKGQGDNSPLHF

v_gene: TRBV6-2/TRBV6-3
abundance: -
j_gene: TRBJ1-6
len: 15
d_gene: -
CDR3nt: TGTGCCAGCAGTTACACCCCCGGGCGGGATTCACCCCTCCACTTT
CDR3aa: CASSYTPGRDSPLHF

v_gene: TRBV7-9
abundance: -
j_gene: TRBJ2-5
len: 18
d_gene: TRBD2
CDR3nt: TGTGCCAGCAGTCCACCGCACGTTGCGGGGGGGCATAGTGAGACCCAGTACTTC
CDR3aa: CASSPPHVAGGHSETQYF

v_gene: TRBV2
abundance: -
j_gene: TRBJ2-7
len: 15
d_gene: TRBD2
CDR3nt: TGTGCCAACCGACTAGCGGGTGAACTCTCCTACGAGCAGTACTTC
CDR3aa: CANRLAGELSYEQYF